This T cell receptor (beta chain) emerged from a study of CD8 T cells in Susac syndrome. Overall study: At blood draw, Susac syndrome patients were therapy-naive, on corticosteroids, or on intravenous immunoglobulin alone.

Blood CD8+ and CD4+ T cells underwent high-throughput TCR beta sequencing. CD8+ and CD4+ T cells were negatively isolated; TEMRA cells were FACS-enriched. The CDR3 contains 14 residues. The ends lost 6 bases at V and 1 base at J; junction bases unmatched: 6. Germline loops: CDR1 LGHDT, CDR2 YNNKEL (reference sequence). The RNA, 0.5 to 1 ug, was put through reverse transcription using random hexamers. Using its own MiXCR run on the immunoSEQ multiplex PCR reads, TCRdb lists one record per CDR3 protein. Here the sample spans about 240,000 distinct CDR3 sequences, about 96% being singletons. Sequencing was carried out using CD4+ T cells from PBMCs. The chain employs TRBV3-1 and TRBJ2-7; 7 bases fit TRBD1. The TCR sequence derives from a human donor with Susac syndrome. CDR3 in DNA: TGTGCCAGCAGACCCCGGGACAGTTCCTACGAGCAGTACTTC. Its protein product is CASRPRDSSYEQYF.